The 13 T cell receptor beta chains listed next were all sequenced from one sample in a study of T cells in Graves' hyperthyroidism and ophthalmopathy. Authors of the study amplified TCR beta CDR3 regions from RNA transcripts. The HTBI primer set served for first-round RT-PCR of the TCR CDR3. Via MiXCR, TCRdb re-called the multiplex PCR reads, giving one row per CDR3 protein. This sample has roughly 500,000 distinct CDR3 sequences, with about 15% found just once. The specimen was blood. The receptors were gathered from a woman in her 30s with Graves' hyperthyroidism that later progressed to Graves' ophthalmopathy.

This clonotype was counted at least ten times. The genes are TRBV29-1 and TRBJ2-1; 9 nucleotides align to TRBD2. Germline V gene lookup returns CDR1 SQVTM and CDR2 ANQGSEA. The CDR3 spans 14 residues. V dropped 7 bases and J dropped 9; count of bases not matched to a gene: 13. The DNA for the CDR3 is TGCAGCGCATGGGGAGGCGGGAGGGAAGGTGAGCAGTTCTTC. It encodes CSAWGGGREGEQFF.

This clonotype has a handful of counts. This chain joins TRBV4-2 and TRBJ1-3; D is possibly TRBD1 (5 bases). This CDR3 contains 15 residues. The germline V gene encodes CDR1 LGHNA and CDR2 YNFKEQ. Trimming pared 2 bases from V and 0 bases from J, leaving 8 bases between. CDR3 DNA sequence: TGTGCCAGCAGCCAACAGGGCTACTCTGGAAACACCATATATTTT. As protein: CASSQQGYSGNTIYF.

In this sample, this clonotype turned up many times. V and J are TRBV28 and TRBJ1-2; D not resolved. Trimming left V 3 bases short and J 3 bases short, with 8 bases between. Looked up from germline, CDR1 is MDHEN and CDR2 is SYDVKM. There are 13 residues in the CDR3. The CDR3 DNA sequence: TGTGCCAGCAGTTTCGGGGTAGACTATGGCTACACCTTC. It specifies CASSFGVDYGYTF.

Regarding this clonotype: Just one base apart from a much larger clone, this may be a read error. The J gene is TRBJ1-1, the V gene TRBV30; TRBD1 is a possible D gene (5 bases). CDR3 length: 14 amino acids. V lost 0 bases and J 4 bases, leaving 12 bases between the germline ends. The germline V gene has CDR1 GTSNPN and CDR2 SVGIG (reference sequence). CDR3 amino acids: CAWSVFRGFTEAFF. The CDR3 DNA reads as TGTGCCTGGAGTGTCTTTCGGGGGTTCACTGAAGCTTTCTTT.

This clonotype was recorded at least ten times. V and J are TRBV28 and TRBJ1-5, with a weak D call TRBD1 (6 bases). CDR1 is MDHEN and CDR2 is SYDVKM in the germline V gene. The CDR3 extends over 15 amino acids. V lost 5 bases and J 2 bases, leaving 13 bases between the germline ends. CDR3 amino acids: CASSPGVTRNQPQHF. CDR3 nucleotides: TGTGCCAGCAGTCCAGGGGTTACTCGCAATCAGCCCCAGCATTTT.

There are many counts of this clonotype. V usage is TRBV15 and J usage is TRBJ2-1; D perhaps matches TRBD2 (6 bases). CDR1 is LNHNV, CDR2 YYDKDF, per germline (reference sequence). Trimming removed 0 bases at V and 1 base at J, with 16 bases between. This CDR3 region has 18 residues. CDR3 amino acids: CATSRDAASVSSYNEQFF. The DNA of the CDR3 is TGTGCCACCAGCAGAGATGCGGCTAGCGTTTCGTCCTACAATGAGCAGTTCTTC. Using reference TRBV15 and TRBJ2-1 for the parts outside the CDR3, the full variable domain is DAMVIQNPRYQVTQFGKPVTLSCSQTLNHNVMYWYQQKSSQAPKLLFHYYDKDFNNEADTPDNFQSRRPNTSFCFLDIRSPGLGDTAMYLCATSRDAASVSSYNEQFFGPGTRLTVL.

At least ten counts were recorded for this clonotype. The chain recombines TRBV19 with TRBJ2-1; D tentatively fits TRBD1 or TRBD2 (5 bases each). This CDR3 has 13 residues. V shed 9 bases and J shed 8 bases, with 17 bases lying between them. CDR1 is LNHDA and CDR2 is SQIVND in the germline V gene (reference sequence). The CDR3 region has the DNA TGTGCCAGCGGGGCTAGAAGCGGCCATGAGCAGTTCTTC. Translating it yields CASGARSGHEQFF. The entire variable domain, with the rest obtained from reference TRBV19 and TRBJ2-1, is as follows: DGGITQSPKYLFRKEGQNVTLSCEQNLNHDAMYWYRQDPGQGLRLIYYSQIVNDFQKGDIAEGYSVSREKKESFPLTVTSAQKNPTAFYLCASGARSGHEQFFGPGTRLTVL.

This clonotype appeared many times. The chain is built from TRBV6-1 and TRBJ1-2; D is uncertain. This CDR3 is built from 10 residues. V lost 10 bases to trimming and J lost 4 bases, with 7 bases between them. Germline V gene sequence: CDR1 MNHNS, CDR2 SASEGT. CDR3 DNA sequence: TGTGCCACCGCGGCCTATGGCTACACCTTC. Protein sequence: CATAAYGYTF.

In its sample, this clonotype was seen many times. V and J are TRBV3-1 and TRBJ2-1; 8 nucleotides align to TRBD2. The germline CDR1 and CDR2 sequences are LGHDT and YNNKEL (reference sequence). J lost 3 bases, V lost 1 base, and 2 bases had no gene match. The CDR3 extends over 15 amino acids. DNA for the CDR3: TGTGCCAGCAGCCAAGCGGGAGGGAACTACAATGAGCAGTTCTTC. Translating it yields CASSQAGGNYNEQFF.

This clonotype came up a few times. This sequence joins TRBV30 and TRBJ1-2; D ambiguous. Germline V gene data show CDR1 as GTSNPN and CDR2 as SVGIG (reference sequence). Trimming cost V 4 bases and J 1 base, with 16 bases left between them. The CDR3 sequence is 15 residues long. The CDR3 reads CAWTFTGTRNYGYTF. The CDR3 DNA reads as TGTGCCTGGACTTTTACGGGAACCCGTAACTATGGCTACACCTTC.

This clonotype was observed a handful of times. The rearrangement joins TRBV6-1 to TRBJ2-7; TRBD1 aligns across 8 bases. Germline CDR1 and CDR2: MNHNS and SASEGT. The CDR3 runs 15 residues. The V and J ends lost 5 bases and 4 bases, in that order; junction bases with no gene match: 10. The CDR3 DNA is TGTGCCAGCAGTTTTACCGGGACAGGTAATTACGAGCAGTACTTC. As protein: CASSFTGTGNYEQYF.

The chain joins TRBV5-8 to TRBJ2-2; 7 positions match TRBD1. Trimming removed 4 bases from V and 1 base from J; junction bases left unmatched: 7. The CDR3 runs to 16 residues. The germline CDR1 and CDR2 sequences are SGHTS and YDEGEE. The CDR3 region has the DNA TGTGCCAGCAGCGAGTCCGGGACAGTGAACACCGGGGAGCTGTTTTTT. As protein: CASSESGTVNTGELFF.

This clonotype was recorded many times. This chain links TRBV6-5 with TRBJ2-7, with 10 bases lining up with TRBD2. CDR1 and CDR2 from the germline V gene are MNHEY and SVGAGI. Trimming took 0 bases from V and 2 from J; bases not matched to a gene: 7. This CDR3 region has 17 residues. The CDR3 loop is CASSYSNLAGEAYEQYF. CDR3 nucleotide sequence: TGTGCCAGCAGTTACTCGAACCTAGCGGGGGAAGCCTACGAGCAGTACTTC.